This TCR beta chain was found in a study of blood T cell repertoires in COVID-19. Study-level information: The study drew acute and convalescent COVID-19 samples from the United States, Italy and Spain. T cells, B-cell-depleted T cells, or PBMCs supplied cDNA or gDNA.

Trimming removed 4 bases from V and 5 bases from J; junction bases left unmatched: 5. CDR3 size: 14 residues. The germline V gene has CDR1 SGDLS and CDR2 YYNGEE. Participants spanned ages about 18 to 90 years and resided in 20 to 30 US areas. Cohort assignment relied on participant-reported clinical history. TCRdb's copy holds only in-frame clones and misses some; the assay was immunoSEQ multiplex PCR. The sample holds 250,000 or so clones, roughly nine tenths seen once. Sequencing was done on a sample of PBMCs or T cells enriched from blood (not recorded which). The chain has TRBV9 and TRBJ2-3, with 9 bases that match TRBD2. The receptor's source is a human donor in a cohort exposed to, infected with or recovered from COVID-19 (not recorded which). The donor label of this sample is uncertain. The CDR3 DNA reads TGTGCCAGCAGCCGATTAGCGGGGGTAGATACGCAGTATTTT. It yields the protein CASSRLAGVDTQYF.